What follows are 10 T cell receptor beta chains derived from one specimen sequenced in a study of Graves' ophthalmopathy and Graves' hyperthyroidism. Researchers took RNA transcripts and amplified TCR beta CDR3 regions from them. Amplification began with first-round RT-PCR using HTBI primers, then second-round multiplex PCR was performed. TCRdb re-called the multiplex PCR reads with MiXCR, one entry per CDR3 protein. The table has 300,000 to 500,000 distinct CDR3 sequences, 15% seen once. The sequencing sample was made of peripheral blood. These receptor sequences come from a woman aged 18-29 years with stable Graves' hyperthyroidism.

The chain recombines TRBV6-5 with TRBJ1-6; 7 bases agree with TRBD1. Trimming at V came to 4 bases and at J to 10 bases, leaving 13 bases not matched to a gene. The V gene's germline CDR1 is MNHEY and CDR2 SVGAGI. This CDR3 region has 16 residues. CDR3 residues: CASSLTAGTVNSPLHF. The CDR3 DNA sequence: TGTGCCAGCAGTTTAACGGCAGGGACAGTCAACTCACCCCTCCACTTT.

This clonotype was observed a handful of times. This chain joins TRBV15 and TRBJ2-7; 7 nucleotides align to TRBD1. The V and J ends lost 1 base and 5 bases, in that order; junction bases with no gene match: 5. The CDR3 runs 14 residues. Germline V lookup: CDR1 LNHNV, CDR2 YYDKDF (reference sequence). CDR3 region: CATSRGTGHNEQYF. In DNA, the CDR3 is TGTGCCACCAGCAGAGGGACAGGTCATAACGAGCAGTACTTC.

A few counts support this clonotype. The chain employs TRBV4-1 and TRBJ1-1; TRBD1 matches 8 bases. CDR1 MGHRA and CDR2 YSYEKL come from the germline V gene. V was clipped by 10 bases and J by 4 bases; unmatched bases: 14. CDR3 length equals 15 residues. The CDR3 sequence: CATKRQGMVGTEAFF. The CDR3 bases are TGCGCCACCAAGAGACAGGGGATGGTTGGCACTGAAGCTTTCTTT.

This clonotype was recorded many times. V usage is TRBV9 and J usage is TRBJ1-3; D remains ambiguous. The germline V gene has CDR1 SGDLS and CDR2 YYNGEE. The length of the CDR3 is 16 residues. The V gene lost 0 bases and the J gene lost 0 bases, with 10 bases spanning the gap. The CDR3 region is CASSVGLTSSGNTIYF. The DNA of the CDR3 is TGTGCCAGCAGCGTAGGCCTTACGTCCTCTGGAAACACCATATATTTT.

This clonotype has a single count. The CDR3 spells CASSKGLAGAGETQYF. DNA of the CDR3: TGTGCCAGCAGTAAAGGACTAGCGGGAGCTGGGGAGACCCAGTACTTC. This chain uses TRBV25-1 with TRBJ2-5, with 13 bases identical to TRBD2. The junction had 8 bases not matched to a gene; V was cut back by 5 bases and J by 5 bases. The germline V gene has CDR1 MGHDK and CDR2 SYGVNS. This CDR3 has 16 residues.

This clonotype has a count of ten or more. This chain joins TRBV5-1 and TRBJ1-1; D gene unclear. CDR3 length equals 13 residues. V was pared by 0 bases and J by 7 bases, with 10 bases between. Germline values: CDR1 SGHRS, CDR2 YFSETQ. As DNA, the CDR3 is TGCGCCAGCAGCTTGGGAGTCCCAGATGAAGCTTTCTTT. Its protein product is CASSLGVPDEAFF.

This sequence joins TRBV7-8 and TRBJ2-5; tentative D call: TRBD1 (5 bases). Trimming removed 5 bases at V and 0 bases at J, with 16 bases between. CDR3 size: 16 residues. Germline V gene lookup returns CDR1 SGHVS and CDR2 FQNEAQ. The CDR3 bases are TGTGCCAGCAGCCCTATTGGGGCAGTGTACCAAGAGACCCAGTACTTC. This encodes CASSPIGAVYQETQYF. Using reference TRBV7-8 and TRBJ2-5 for the parts outside the CDR3, the full variable domain is GAGVSQSPRYKVAKRGQDVALRCDPISGHVSLFWYQQALGQGPEFLTYFQNEAQLDKSGLPSDRFFAERPEGSVSTLKIQRTQQEDSAVYLCASSPIGAVYQETQYFGPGTRLLVL.

This clonotype was picked up many times. V gene TRBV10-2 combines with J gene TRBJ2-2; D tentatively reads TRBD1 or TRBD2 (5 bases each). Per germline, CDR1 WSHSY and CDR2 SAAADI. This CDR3 has 17 amino acids. V lost 2 bases to trimming and J lost 0 bases, with 13 bases between them. CDR3 nucleotide sequence: TGCGCCAGCAGTGAGAAAGGGGTGGGGGCGAACACCGGGGAGCTGTTTTTT. Residues: CASSEKGVGANTGELFF.

The chain carries TRBV10-3 and TRBJ2-7; D may be TRBD2 (6 bases). Germline CDR1 ENHRY, CDR2 SYGVKD. The CDR3 is 13 residues long. Trimming took off 11 bases at V and 10 bases at J, with 24 bases between the two ends. CDR3 amino acids: CAAQGPGVSDQYF. The CDR3 region has the DNA TGTGCCGCCCAGGGACCGGGGGTTTCCGATCAGTACTTC.

This clonotype was recorded many times. This sequence joins TRBV5-1 and TRBJ1-1; tentatively, D is TRBD1 (6 bases). V was pared by 1 base and J by 2 bases, with 9 bases between. The germline V gene encodes CDR1 SGHRS and CDR2 YFSETQ. This CDR3 is built from 14 residues. The chain's CDR3 is CASSLTGYNTEAFF. The CDR3 nucleotides are TGCGCCAGCAGCTTGACAGGGTATAACACTGAAGCTTTCTTT. Full variable domain (remainder filled in from reference TRBV5-1 and TRBJ1-1): KAGVTQTPRYLIKTRGQQVTLSCSPISGHRSVSWYQQTPGQGLQFLFEYFSETQRNKGNFPGRFSGRQFSNSRSEMNVSTLELGDSALYLCASSLTGYNTEAFFGQGTRLTVV.